This TCR beta chain originates from a study of cytomegalovirus exposure and HLA in healthy donors. The wider study: The same platform was used for the roughly 110 validation repertoires as for the roughly 670 first-cohort repertoires, as reported in a later analysis.

Germline loops: CDR1 SGHKS, CDR2 YYEKEE (reference sequence). V was pared by 4 bases and J by 3 bases, with 20 bases between. CDR3 length: 16 amino acids. Study-level results: One later analysis, an examination of the 120 validation repertoires, found that first-cohort TCR clusters tended to co-occur in them. The study recorded 150 to 200 TCR beta chains that were cytomegalovirus-associated. The dataset shows that most TCR sequences were rare, while some public TCRs occurred in many donors.

Generated by immunoSEQ multiplex PCR, the TCRdb table keeps only in-frame clones and is missing some. Among 70,000 to 75,000 clones listed, around 94% were seen once. This clone has just one count. The antigen remains unidentified. The source of this sequence is a young woman in good health and CMV-seropositive. The V and J genes are TRBV5-5 and TRBJ2-7; D may be TRBD2 (6 bases). Material: PBMCs. CDR3 DNA: TGTGCCAGCAGCCCCGACGGGGCTAGCGTGGTCTACGAGCAGTACTTC. Amino acid sequence: CASSPDGASVVYEQYF.